Below, one TCR beta chain is given with its context. Regarding time point: before trial treatment. The therapy administered to donors comprised nivolumab, ipilimumab, aspirin, low-dose cyclophosphamide and low-dose radiotherapy. This sample is part of a study of low-dose radiotherapy and immunotherapy resistance in tumors. Overall study context: Each fraction given to Cohort 2 every two weeks delivered 1 Gy, and the total reached 13 Gy over 26 weeks. A dose of 300 mg of oral aspirin was taken by patients daily for four cycles from cycle 1 day 1.

Trimming cost V 6 bases and J 4 bases, with 10 bases left between them. Germline assignment: CDR1 MNHEY and CDR2 SMNVEV (reference sequence). The CDR3 loop spans 13 amino acids. Alpha and beta chains were covered, as first-strand cDNA relied on TRAV- and TRBV-specific primers. Over roughly 19 PCR cycles, TCRs were amplified from a constant-region primer and V-primer adapter. MiXCR was run by TCRdb on the reads, yielding one entry per CDR3 protein. The table lists tens of thousands of distinct CDR3 sequences, 9.4% of them singletons. The sequence came from a male donor with prostate cancer. This sample comprised PBMCs, obtained before treatment. This rearrangement joins TRBV27 to TRBJ2-1; the D gene is possibly TRBD2 (6 bases). This CDR3 reads CASRGGNYNEQFF. CDR3 nucleotides: TGTGCCAGCAGGGGAGGTAATTACAATGAGCAGTTCTTC.